This T cell receptor (beta chain) derives from a study of blood T cell repertoires in COVID-19. In the study overall: Samples representing acute and convalescent COVID-19 were sourced from the United States, Italy and Spain. PBMCs, B-cell-depleted T cells, or T cells provided the cDNA or gDNA that made up the material.

Authors' analysis steps: Reference gene primers were amplified, and this amplification served to estimate nucleated cell counts. Assay used: immunoSEQ multiplex PCR; TCRdb lists only in-frame clones, some missing. The DNA gave D and trimming, while V, J and clone size come from that table. The sample records 130,000 to 150,000 clones, 88% being singletons. Trimming took off 1 base at V and 8 bases at J, with 5 bases between the two ends. CDR3 length: 12 residues. Germline lookup yields CDR1 KGHDR and CDR2 SFDVKD. The chain carries TRBV24-1 and TRBJ2-1; D is undetermined. This sequence originates from a human donor in a cohort sampled during active COVID-19. The sample comprised peripheral blood. The CDR3 bases are TGTGCCACCAGTGATTTTGGAGATGAGCAGTTCTTC. Translation: CATSDFGDEQFF.